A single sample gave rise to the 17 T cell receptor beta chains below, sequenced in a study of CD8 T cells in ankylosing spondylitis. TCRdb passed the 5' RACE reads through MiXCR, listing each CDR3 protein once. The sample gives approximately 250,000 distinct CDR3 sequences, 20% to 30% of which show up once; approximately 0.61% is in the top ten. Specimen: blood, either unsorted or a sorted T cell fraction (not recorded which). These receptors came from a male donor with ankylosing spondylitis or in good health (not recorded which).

The CDR3 nucleotides are TGTGCCAGCGGCGTGGTAGATACGCAGTATTTT. Translated: CASGVVDTQYF. The V gene is TRBV28, the J gene TRBJ2-3, with D unclear. The V gene lost 8 bases and the J gene lost 5 bases, with 8 bases spanning the gap. This CDR3 contains 11 residues. Germline values: CDR1 MDHEN, CDR2 SYDVKM.

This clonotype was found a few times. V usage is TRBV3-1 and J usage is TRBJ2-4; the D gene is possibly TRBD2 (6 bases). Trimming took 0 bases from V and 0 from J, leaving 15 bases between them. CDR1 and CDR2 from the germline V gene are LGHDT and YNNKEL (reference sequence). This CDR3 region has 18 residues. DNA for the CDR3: TGTGCCAGCAGCCAAGAACGGTTGATGGAGGGAGCCAAAAACATTCAGTACTTC. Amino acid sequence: CASSQERLMEGAKNIQYF.

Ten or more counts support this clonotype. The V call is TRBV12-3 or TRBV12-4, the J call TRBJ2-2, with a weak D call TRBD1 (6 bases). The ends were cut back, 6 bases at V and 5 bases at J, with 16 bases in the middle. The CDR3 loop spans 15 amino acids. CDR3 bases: TGTGCCAGCAGGGACAGTGGGTTGTTGACCGGGGAGCTGTTTTTT. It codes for CASRDSGLLTGELFF.

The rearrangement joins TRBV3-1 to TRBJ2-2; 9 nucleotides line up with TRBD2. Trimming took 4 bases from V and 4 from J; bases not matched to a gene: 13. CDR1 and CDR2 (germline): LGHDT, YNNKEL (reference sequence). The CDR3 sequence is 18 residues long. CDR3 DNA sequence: TGTGCCAGCAGCCCATTAGGGGTAGGACTAGCGACCACCGGGGAGCTGTTTTTT. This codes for CASSPLGVGLATTGELFF. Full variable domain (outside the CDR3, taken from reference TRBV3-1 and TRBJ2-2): DTAVSQTPKYLVTQMGNDKSIKCEQNLGHDTMYWYKQDSKKFLKIMFSYNNKELIINETVPNRFSPKSPDKAHLNLHINSLELGDSAVYFCASSPLGVGLATTGELFFGEGSRLTVL.

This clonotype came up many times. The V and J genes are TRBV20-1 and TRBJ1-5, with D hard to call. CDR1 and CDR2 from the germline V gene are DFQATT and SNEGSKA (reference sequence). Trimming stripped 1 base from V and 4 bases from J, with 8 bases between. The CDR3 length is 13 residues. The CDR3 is CSARADPNQPQHF. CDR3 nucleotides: TGCAGTGCTAGAGCCGATCCTAATCAGCCCCAGCATTTT.

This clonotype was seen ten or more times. The CDR3: CASSRGQGPGEQYF. For the CDR3, the DNA is TGTGCCAGCAGCAGAGGACAGGGGCCGGGGGAGCAGTACTTC. The chain joins TRBV12-3 or TRBV12-4 to TRBJ2-7; 9 bases are a match to TRBD1. This CDR3 is 14 amino acids long. Trimming at V came to 6 bases and at J to 7 bases, leaving 10 bases not matched to a gene.

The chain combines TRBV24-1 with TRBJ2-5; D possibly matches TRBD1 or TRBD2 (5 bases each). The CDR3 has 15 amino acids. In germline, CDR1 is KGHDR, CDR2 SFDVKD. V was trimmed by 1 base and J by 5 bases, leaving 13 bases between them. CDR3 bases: TGTGCCACCAGTGATTTTGGTCGGGGCGGGGAGACCCAGTACTTC. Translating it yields CATSDFGRGGETQYF.

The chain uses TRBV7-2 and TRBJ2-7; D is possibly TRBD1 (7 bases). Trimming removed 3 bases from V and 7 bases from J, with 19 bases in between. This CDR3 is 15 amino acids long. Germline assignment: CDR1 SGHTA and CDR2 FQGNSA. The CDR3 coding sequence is TGTGCCAGCAGCTTCAGGGGGGCCCGGTGGGGAGAGCAGTACTTC. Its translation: CASSFRGARWGEQYF.

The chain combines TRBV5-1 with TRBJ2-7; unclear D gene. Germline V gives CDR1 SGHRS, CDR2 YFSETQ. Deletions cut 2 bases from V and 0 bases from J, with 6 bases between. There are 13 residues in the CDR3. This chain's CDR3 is CASSFSSSYEQYF. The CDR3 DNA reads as TGCGCCAGCAGCTTCTCGAGCTCCTACGAGCAGTACTTC.

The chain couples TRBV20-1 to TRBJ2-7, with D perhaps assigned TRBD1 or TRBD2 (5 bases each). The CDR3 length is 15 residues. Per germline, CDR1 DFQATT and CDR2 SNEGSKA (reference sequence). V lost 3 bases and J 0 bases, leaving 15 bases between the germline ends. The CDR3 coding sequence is TGCAGTGCTAGTTGGGGGTCAAAAGCCTCCTACGAGCAGTACTTC. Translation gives CSASWGSKASYEQYF.

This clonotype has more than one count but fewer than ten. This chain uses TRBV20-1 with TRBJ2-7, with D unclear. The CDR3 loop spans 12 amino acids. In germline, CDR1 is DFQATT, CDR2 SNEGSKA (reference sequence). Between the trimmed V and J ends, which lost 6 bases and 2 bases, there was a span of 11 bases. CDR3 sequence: CSASPDTYEQYF. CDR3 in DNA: TGCAGTGCCTCACCCGACACCTACGAGCAGTACTTC.

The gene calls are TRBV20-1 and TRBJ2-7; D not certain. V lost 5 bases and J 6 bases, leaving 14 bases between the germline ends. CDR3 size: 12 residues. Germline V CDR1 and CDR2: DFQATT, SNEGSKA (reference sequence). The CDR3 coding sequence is TGCAGTGCTTCAGACCTCTTTGCCGAGCAGTACTTC. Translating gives CSASDLFAEQYF.

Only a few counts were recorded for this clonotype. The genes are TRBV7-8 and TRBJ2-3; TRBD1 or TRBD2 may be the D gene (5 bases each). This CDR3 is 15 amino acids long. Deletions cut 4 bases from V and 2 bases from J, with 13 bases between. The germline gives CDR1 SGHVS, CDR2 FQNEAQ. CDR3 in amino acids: CASSWDRANTDTQYF. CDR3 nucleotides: TGTGCCAGCAGCTGGGACCGGGCGAACACAGATACGCAGTATTTT.

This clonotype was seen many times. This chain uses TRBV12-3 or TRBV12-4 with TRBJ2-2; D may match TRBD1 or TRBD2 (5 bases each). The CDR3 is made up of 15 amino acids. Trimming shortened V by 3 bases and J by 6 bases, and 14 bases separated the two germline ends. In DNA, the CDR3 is TGTGCCAGCAGTTTTAAGAGGGGCCGTGCCGGGGAGCTGTTTTTT. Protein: CASSFKRGRAGELFF.

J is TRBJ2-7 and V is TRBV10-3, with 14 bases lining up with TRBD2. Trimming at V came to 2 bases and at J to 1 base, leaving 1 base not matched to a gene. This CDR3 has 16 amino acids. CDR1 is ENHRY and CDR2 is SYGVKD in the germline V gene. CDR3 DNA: TGTGCCATCAGTGAGGGGACTAGCGGGGGATCCTACGAGCAGTACTTC. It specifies CAISEGTSGGSYEQYF.

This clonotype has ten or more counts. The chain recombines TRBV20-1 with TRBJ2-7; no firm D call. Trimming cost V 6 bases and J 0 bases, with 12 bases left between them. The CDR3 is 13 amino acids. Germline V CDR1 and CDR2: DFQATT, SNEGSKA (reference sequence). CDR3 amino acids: CSAEGFNSYEQYF. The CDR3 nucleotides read TGCAGTGCCGAAGGTTTTAACTCCTACGAGCAGTACTTC.

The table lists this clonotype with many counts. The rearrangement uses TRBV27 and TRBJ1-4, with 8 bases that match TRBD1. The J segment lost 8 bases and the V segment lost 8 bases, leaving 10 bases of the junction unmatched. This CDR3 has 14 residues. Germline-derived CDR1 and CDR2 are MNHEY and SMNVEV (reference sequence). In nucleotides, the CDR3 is TGTGCCAGCGCCAGGGACCGGACAGGGGAAAAACTGTTTTTT. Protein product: CASARDRTGEKLFF. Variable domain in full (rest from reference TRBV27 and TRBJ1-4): EAQVTQNPRYLITVTGKKLTVTCSQNMNHEYMSWYRQDPGLGLRQIYYSMNVEVTDKGDVPEGYKVSRKEKRNFPLILESPSPNQTSLYFCASARDRTGEKLFFGSGTQLSVL.